The TCR beta chain under discussion was sequenced for a study of technical replicates of blood from a handful of donors. Clones were read by immunoSEQ multiplex PCR, and TCRdb kept only the in-frame ones, dropping some. The sample consists of around 79,000 clones, approximately 92% of them appearing once. Germline V gene lookup returns CDR1 SGHVS and CDR2 FQNEAQ. The V end lost 2 bases, the J end lost 1 base, and 10 bases lay between the germline ends. CDR3 length equals 15 residues. Sequencing input: T cells isolated from PBMCs. The rearrangement links TRBV7-8 to TRBJ2-3; possibly TRBD1 for D (6 bases). The sequence came from a human donor in good health. Some clones in this sample may be carry-over from other donors' samples. Here the CDR3 DNA reads TGTGCCAGCAGCTTATCTCGGACAGGCACAGATACGCAGTATTTT. This codes for CASSLSRTGTDTQYF.